These 32 T cell receptor beta chains were sequenced from one sample in a study of T cell repertoires in cytomegalovirus infection. No antigens are known for them. One entry per CDR3 protein results from TCRdb running MiXCR on the reads. The sample records about 700,000 distinct CDR3 sequences, around 31% being singletons. The starting material was cultured PBMCs, obtained from culture after CMV antigen stimulation. All receptors derive from a human donor in good health (CMV status not recorded). Some clones in this sample may be carry-over from other donors' samples.

This chain uses TRBV7-2 with TRBJ2-2, with D possibly matching TRBD2 (5 bases). Trimming took 3 bases from V and 1 from J, leaving 12 bases between them. CDR1 SGHTA and CDR2 FQGNSA come from the germline V gene. CDR3 length equals 16 residues. CDR3 DNA sequence: TGTGCCAGCAGCTTCGATTCCGGGATGAACACCGGGGAGCTGTTTTTT. It codes for CASSFDSGMNTGELFF.

The chain has TRBV20-1 and TRBJ2-7, with no clear D. Trimming took off 7 bases at V and 2 bases at J, with 15 bases between the two ends. Germline CDR1 is DFQATT and CDR2 is SNEGSKA (reference sequence). The CDR3 totals 13 residues. The CDR3 loop reads CSVQIPGTYEQYF. DNA for the CDR3: TGCAGTGTTCAAATACCGGGTACCTACGAGCAGTACTTC.

This chain uses TRBV4-1 with TRBJ2-7, with 10 bases identical to TRBD1. The V and J ends lost 3 bases and 3 bases, in that order; junction bases with no gene match: 5. This CDR3 has 15 residues. Germline assignment: CDR1 MGHRA and CDR2 YSYEKL. In DNA form, the CDR3 reads TGCGCCAGCAGCCACACCGGGACAGGGGTCTACGAGCAGTACTTC. Residues: CASSHTGTGVYEQYF.

This clonotype was observed a few times. The chain links TRBV28 to TRBJ1-3; D remains ambiguous. Trimming shortened V by 3 bases and J by 0 bases, and 12 bases separated the two germline ends. The CDR3 runs to 16 residues. Germline values: CDR1 MDHEN, CDR2 SYDVKM. The CDR3 sequence is CASSFGPAVSGNTIYF. Here the CDR3 DNA reads TGTGCCAGCAGTTTCGGCCCCGCAGTCTCTGGAAACACCATATATTTT. Combining the CDR3 with reference TRBV28 and TRBJ1-3 gives the whole variable domain DVKVTQSSRYLVKRTGEKVFLECVQDMDHENMFWYRQDPGLGLRLIYFSYDVKMKEKGDIPEGYSVSREKKERFSLILESASTNQTSMYLCASSFGPAVSGNTIYFGEGSWLTVV.

As for this clonotype: Relative to the germline gene, one junction end is altered; a read error may explain this. V gene TRBV28 combines with J gene TRBJ2-5, with D possibly matching TRBD2 (6 bases). The CDR3 is made up of 14 amino acids. Germline CDR1 MDHEN, CDR2 SYDVKM. The CDR3 region is CASSLRPKSPGVFF. The DNA for the CDR3 is TGTGCCAGCAGTTTACGACCTAAGTCGCCGGGGGTATTCTTC. The complete variable domain, with remaining parts taken from reference TRBV28 and TRBJ2-5, reads DVKVTQSSRYLVKRTGEKVFLECVQDMDHENMFWYRQDPGLGLRLIYFSYDVKMKEKGDIPEGYSVSREKKERFSLILESASTNQTSMYLCASSLRPKSPGVFFGPGTRLLVL.

This clonotype has more than one count but fewer than ten. The chain has TRBV6-1 and TRBJ1-1; TRBD1 is a possible D gene (6 bases). The CDR3 totals 15 residues. CDR1 is MNHNS and CDR2 is SASEGT in the germline V gene. Trimming took off 4 bases at V and 1 base at J, with 13 bases between the two ends. The CDR3 DNA sequence: TGTGCCAGCAGTGTCAGGGGTTGGGGGAACACTGAAGCTTTCTTT. Translating gives CASSVRGWGNTEAFF.

In its sample, this clonotype was seen a few times. V gene TRBV12-3 or TRBV12-4 combines with J gene TRBJ1-6; 9 bases agree with TRBD1. The CDR3 length is 14 residues. V was clipped by 6 bases and J by 7 bases; unmatched bases: 4. This chain's CDR3 is CASRLTGGNSPLHF. The CDR3 coding sequence is TGTGCCAGCAGGCTTACAGGGGGCAATTCACCCCTCCACTTT.

The rearrangement joins TRBV6-6 to TRBJ2-2, with 8 positions matching TRBD2. Trimming removed 8 bases from V and 7 bases from J; junction bases left unmatched: 15. CDR1 is MNHNY and CDR2 is SVGAGI in the germline V gene (reference sequence). This CDR3 region has 16 residues. CDR3 in amino acids: CASLADQRELIGELFF. The CDR3 DNA reads as TGTGCCAGCCTCGCTGATCAGCGGGAGTTAATCGGGGAGCTGTTTTTT.

This clonotype showed up just a few times. The chain links TRBV4-1 to TRBJ2-1; tentative D call: TRBD1 (5 bases). V lost 2 bases to trimming and J lost 8 bases, with 16 bases between them. The CDR3 length is 15 residues. Germline values: CDR1 MGHRA, CDR2 YSYEKL. The chain's CDR3 is CASSQTGRPPDEQFF. The CDR3 coding sequence is TGCGCCAGCAGCCAAACAGGCAGACCCCCGGATGAGCAGTTCTTC.

This clonotype appeared a few times. V gene TRBV11-2 combines with J gene TRBJ2-1; 8 bases line up with TRBD2. The CDR3 consists of 17 residues. V dropped 4 bases and J dropped 2; count of bases not matched to a gene: 10. Germline V CDR1 and CDR2: SGHAT, FQNNGV. In DNA, the CDR3 is TGTGCCAGCAGCTCTCGATCCAGTAGCGGGGCCTACAATGAGCAGTTCTTC. Its translation is CASSSRSSSGAYNEQFF. The full variable domain, in which reference TRBV11-2 and TRBJ2-1 provide the parts outside the CDR3, is EAGVAQSPRYKIIEKRQSVAFWCNPISGHATLYWYQQILGQGPKLLIQFQNNGVVDDSQLPKDRFSAERLKGVDSTLKIQPAKLEDSAVYLCASSSRSSSGAYNEQFFGPGTRLTVL.

This clonotype was recorded a few times. The rearrangement links TRBV10-3 to TRBJ2-1; D perhaps matches TRBD1 (5 bases). The V and J ends lost 5 bases and 4 bases respectively, with 12 bases between them. Per the germline V gene, CDR1 is ENHRY and CDR2 is SYGVKD. The CDR3 contains 14 residues. CDR3 protein: CAISYDRRYNEQFF. The CDR3 nucleotides read TGTGCCATCAGTTACGACAGAAGATACAATGAGCAGTTCTTC.

The V and J genes are TRBV19 and TRBJ2-1, with 9 bases aligning to TRBD1. CDR3 size: 16 residues. V lost 7 bases, J lost 8 bases, and 15 bases stayed unmatched. Germline V gene data show CDR1 as LNHDA and CDR2 as SQIVND (reference sequence). The CDR3 here is CASTPRGTGFSYEQFF. For the CDR3, the DNA is TGTGCCAGTACCCCAAGGGGGACAGGGTTTTCTTATGAGCAGTTCTTC.

The V gene is TRBV27, the J gene TRBJ1-5; D not resolved. V was trimmed by 0 bases and J by 1 base, leaving 7 bases between them. The CDR3 loop spans 15 amino acids. Germline V lookup: CDR1 MNHEY, CDR2 SMNVEV (reference sequence). Here the CDR3 DNA reads TGTGCCAGCAGTTTATCCCTCGGGAGCAATCAGCCCCAGCATTTT. Translating gives CASSLSLGSNQPQHF.

The chain is built from TRBV7-2 and TRBJ2-7; 9 bases are a match to TRBD2. CDR3 length: 15 residues. Germline lookup yields CDR1 SGHTA and CDR2 FQGNSA. The junction had 7 bases not matched to a gene; V was cut back by 3 bases and J by 4 bases. The CDR3 sequence is CASSFPGREGYEQYF. The CDR3 DNA reads as TGTGCCAGCAGCTTCCCTGGGCGGGAGGGGTACGAGCAGTACTTC.

CDR3 amino acids: CASSFGQGEDTQYF. As DNA, the CDR3 is TGTGCCAGCAGCTTTGGACAGGGTGAAGATACGCAGTATTTT. J is TRBJ2-3 and V is TRBV7-9; 8 positions agree with TRBD1. The V gene end was trimmed by 3 bases and the J gene end by 5 bases; junction bases not matched to a gene: 4. Germline values: CDR1 SEHNR, CDR2 FQNEAQ (reference sequence). The CDR3 runs 14 residues.

Notes on this clonotype: A much larger clone sits a single nucleotide away, making a read error possible. This sequence joins TRBV7-2 and TRBJ1-1, with unresolved D. The CDR3 is made up of 14 amino acids. Looked up from germline, CDR1 is SGHTA and CDR2 is FQGNSA. For the CDR3, the DNA is TGTGCCGGCAGCTTAGGACGGTCGAACACTGAAGCTTTCTTT. As protein: CAGSLGRSNTEAFF.

The V and J genes are TRBV6-5 and TRBJ1-1; a weak D match, TRBD1 (6 bases). The CDR3 sequence is 16 residues long. Deletions cut 4 bases from V and 4 bases from J, with 19 bases between. From germline, CDR1 is MNHEY and CDR2 SVGAGI. The CDR3 protein is CASSSYGSGARTEAFF. For the CDR3, the DNA is TGTGCCAGCAGTTCCTATGGATCGGGGGCGCGCACTGAAGCTTTCTTT.

This clonotype was seen more than once but under ten times. This rearrangement joins TRBV7-2 to TRBJ2-1, with TRBD2 matching over 16 bases. Germline V lookup: CDR1 SGHTA, CDR2 FQGNSA. V lost 7 bases to trimming and J lost 12 bases; unmatched junction nucleotides: 12. The CDR3 runs 16 residues. The CDR3 loop is CASTFTPGLAGGRQFF. The DNA of the CDR3 is TGTGCCAGCACCTTCACACCGGGACTAGCGGGAGGGCGGCAGTTCTTC.

The CDR3 here is CASSYTTSGRWGTDTQYF. In nucleotides, the CDR3 is TGTGCCAGCAGTTATACGACTAGCGGGAGATGGGGCACAGATACGCAGTATTTT. V and J are TRBV6-2 or TRBV6-3 and TRBJ2-3, with 12 bases lining up with TRBD2. V lost 3 bases to trimming and J lost 1 base; unmatched junction nucleotides: 8. The CDR3 is made up of 18 amino acids. Germline CDR1 MNHEY, CDR2 SVGEGT.

The J gene is TRBJ1-3, the V gene TRBV20-1, with D perhaps TRBD1 (5 bases). This CDR3 spans 13 amino acids. CDR1 is DFQATT, CDR2 SNEGSKA, per germline (reference sequence). V dropped 7 bases and J dropped 4 bases, with 14 bases sitting between them. CDR3 residues: CSVSRVSGNTIYF. In DNA, the CDR3 is TGCAGTGTAAGCAGGGTGTCCGGAAACACCATATATTTT.

Written as DNA, the CDR3 is TGTGCCAGCAGCCGCGTATCGACTAGCGGAGGCGAGCAGTACTTC. Its translation is CASSRVSTSGGEQYF. The chain has TRBV7-2 and TRBJ2-7, with 9 bases identical to TRBD2. Germline-derived CDR1 and CDR2 are SGHTA and FQGNSA. This CDR3 has 15 amino acids. V lost 5 bases to trimming and J lost 6 bases; unmatched junction nucleotides: 11.

This clonotype was seen a handful of times. V gene TRBV7-9 combines with J gene TRBJ2-3, with 7 bases matching TRBD1. Germline CDR1 reads SEHNR; CDR2 reads FQNEAQ (reference sequence). V trimming: 1 base; J trimming: 2 bases; junction bases outside the gene matches: 6. This CDR3 contains 16 residues. CDR3 loop: CASSLGYRGDTDTQYF. CDR3 bases: TGTGCCAGCAGCTTAGGGTACAGGGGAGACACAGATACGCAGTATTTT.

This clonotype showed up just a few times. The rearrangement uses TRBV12-3 or TRBV12-4 and TRBJ1-3; TRBD1 is a possible D gene (5 bases). This CDR3 region has 16 residues. V lost 6 bases and J lost 2, with 17 bases in between. This chain's CDR3 is CASSRGAGKAGNTIYF. Written as DNA, the CDR3 is TGTGCCAGCAGCCGGGGCGCAGGGAAGGCTGGAAACACCATATATTTT.

This clonotype was counted between two and nine times. V gene TRBV11-2 combines with J gene TRBJ1-1, with TRBD1 identical over 7 bases. V trimming: 1 base; J trimming: 0 bases; junction bases outside the gene matches: 11. The CDR3 extends over 18 amino acids. Looked up from germline, CDR1 is SGHAT and CDR2 is FQNNGV. The CDR3 DNA is TGTGCCAGCAGCTTAGTAGGCAGGGGGACCGGAGTGAACACTGAAGCTTTCTTT. This codes for CASSLVGRGTGVNTEAFF.

This chain joins TRBV11-2 and TRBJ1-1; no firm D call. The germline V gene has CDR1 SGHAT and CDR2 FQNNGV. CDR3 size: 12 residues. V shed 1 base and J shed 11 bases, with 11 bases lying between them. The CDR3 reads CASSLGGDYAFF. The CDR3 DNA reads TGTGCCAGCAGCTTAGGTGGGGATTATGCTTTCTTT.

This clonotype was counted between two and nine times. The CDR3 is CASAGQGLSYEQYF. In nucleotides, the CDR3 is TGTGCCAGCGCGGGGCAGGGATTGTCCTACGAGCAGTACTTC. The V gene is TRBV7-8, the J gene TRBJ2-7; D may be TRBD2 (6 bases). Trimming took 8 bases from V and 1 from J, leaving 15 bases between them. The germline V gene has CDR1 SGHVS and CDR2 FQNEAQ. CDR3 length equals 14 residues.

The chain couples TRBV18 to TRBJ1-5; maybe TRBD1 (5 bases). The germline V and J ends were trimmed by 2 bases and 7 bases, with 12 bases remaining between them. The CDR3 consists of 14 residues. The germline V gene has CDR1 KGHSH and CDR2 LQKENI. The CDR3, as DNA: TGTGCCAGCTCACCAGGGACGTTAGGACAGCCCCAGCATTTT. Its protein is CASSPGTLGQPQHF.

This clonotype showed up many times. The chain recombines TRBV7-2 with TRBJ1-5; D ambiguous. The CDR3 is 15 residues long. From germline, CDR1 is SGHTA and CDR2 FQGNSA. V was shortened by 4 bases and J by 2 bases, with 12 bases between the two germline ends. CDR3: CASSSGESRNQPQHF. As DNA, the CDR3 is TGTGCCAGCAGCTCGGGAGAGTCACGCAATCAGCCCCAGCATTTT.

CDR3 nucleotides: TGTGCTAGTGGTTTGTTGACAGGAAACACTGAAGCTTTCTTT. Translating gives CASGLLTGNTEAFF. V usage is TRBV12-5 and J usage is TRBJ1-1; D perhaps matches TRBD1 (6 bases). Germline CDR1 is LGHNT and CDR2 is FRNRAP. The V end lost 2 bases, the J end lost 2 bases, and 9 bases lay between the germline ends. CDR3 length: 14 amino acids.

The V gene is TRBV6-6, the J gene TRBJ1-1, with D maybe TRBD1 (5 bases). V was clipped by 10 bases and J by 0 bases, with 12 bases between them. Germline values: CDR1 MNHNY, CDR2 SVGAGI (reference sequence). There are 13 residues in the CDR3. The CDR3 spells CATLTVLNTEAFF. In DNA form, the CDR3 reads TGTGCCACCCTGACAGTCCTGAACACTGAAGCTTTCTTT.

A single count supports this clonotype. The gene calls are TRBV28 and TRBJ1-5; D gene uncertain. Germline lookup yields CDR1 MDHEN and CDR2 SYDVKM. V was shortened by 6 bases and J by 4 bases, with 13 bases between the two germline ends. The CDR3 has 14 amino acids. CDR3 sequence: CASRPSGPNQPQHF. The DNA of the CDR3 is TGTGCCAGCAGACCTTCTGGACCAAATCAGCCCCAGCATTTT.

This chain links TRBV20-1 with TRBJ2-2; D gene ambiguous. Trimming took off 6 bases at V and 5 bases at J, with 16 bases between the two ends. CDR3 length: 14 residues. Germline-derived CDR1 and CDR2 are DFQATT and SNEGSKA (reference sequence). CDR3 bases: TGCAGTGCGGGGAAGGACCTAAATACCGGGGAGCTGTTTTTT. Residues: CSAGKDLNTGELFF.